The source of this TCR beta chain is a study of blood T cells in healthy people across ages. Study findings and constraints: Naive CD4+ cell counts and diversity both ran higher in long-lived than in aged donors.

This clonotype has more than one count but fewer than ten. The antigen is undetermined. A sample-barcoded 5' primer and a J-beta primer mix were used in a second PCR of about 7 to 12 cycles. TCRdb analysed the 5' RACE reads with MiXCR anew, one entry per CDR3 protein. The table lists 1.6 million or so distinct CDR3 sequences, about 31% of them singletons. Looked up from germline, CDR1 is DFQATT and CDR2 is SNEGSKA (reference sequence). The CDR3 sequence is 13 residues long. The germline V and J ends were trimmed by 6 bases and 6 bases, with 18 bases remaining between them. This TCR derives from a woman aged 30 to 39 in good health. This chain links TRBV20-1 with TRBJ2-7; no reliable D call. The sample consisted of blood. The CDR3 DNA reads TGCAGTGCCGCCCTACTTACTCAAGGCGAGCAGTACTTC. Translated: CSAALLTQGEQYF.